Listed below are T cell receptor beta chains from one sample, sequenced in a study of T-cell memory formation after mild COVID-19. A single record per CDR3 protein comes from TCRdb applying MiXCR to the 5' RACE reads. The data hold some 340,000 distinct CDR3 sequences, with 10% to 15% observed a single time. The sequenced sample consisted of PBMCs or a T cell subset sorted from them (not recorded which). These receptor sequences come from a man younger than 35 who had mild COVID-19 (a few samples of this study predate the infection). Cell type and time point are not known. The CDR3 runs from the conserved cysteine through the conserved F or W. A D gene is named only where the DNA matches it firmly. Rows may omit the clone size; those that give it use once, few, many or a size class.

v_gene	abundance	d_gene	j_gene	CDR3nt	CDR3aa
TRBV12-3/TRBV12-4	.	TRBD2	TRBJ2-7	TGTGCCAGCAGCTCCGATAGCGGGGGGCTCTACGAGCAGTACTTC	CASSSDSGGLYEQYF
TRBV7-2	.	TRBD2	TRBJ2-3	TGTGCCAGCAGCCCGCCACTAGCGGGGAGCATTGATACGCAGTATTTT	CASSPPLAGSIDTQYF
TRBV4-2	few	.	TRBJ2-5	TGTGCCAGCAGCCAAGATCGGCGGTGGGATGGCAGGGGAAGGCAAGAGACCCAGTACTTC	CASSQDRRWDGRGRQETQYF
TRBV5-1	many	TRBD2	TRBJ2-7	TGCGCCAGCAGCTTCGGCGGGGGGCATTCCTACGAGCAGTACTTC	CASSFGGGHSYEQYF
TRBV4-2	many	.	TRBJ2-1	TGTGCCAGCAGCCAAGATCAGGACAGCTCAACCTACAATGAGCAGTTCTTC	CASSQDQDSSTYNEQFF
TRBV7-2	.	.	TRBJ1-2	TGTACCAGCAGCTTACAGCCCGGCGTTCGGGAGGGCTACACCTTC	CTSSLQPGVREGYTF
TRBV29-1	.	.	TRBJ1-5	TGCAGCGTTGGCCGGGGAGGAGAACCCCAGCATTTT	CSVGRGGEPQHF
TRBV3-1	.	.	TRBJ2-3	TGTGCCAGCAGCCCCTACCGTGCGGGCACAGATACGCAGTATTTT	CASSPYRAGTDTQYF
TRBV4-3	.	.	TRBJ2-2	TGCGCCAGCAGCCAAGATCTCGGGACAATGGCGAACACCGGGGAGCTGTTTTTT	CASSQDLGTMANTGELFF
TRBV7-2	.	TRBD1	TRBJ2-4	TGTGCCAGCAGCCACAGGGGTGCCAAAAACATTCAGTACTTC	CASSHRGAKNIQYF
TRBV7-2	many	.	TRBJ2-5	TGTGCCAGCAGCTTAGCGCCGAGTTCCGGACGGCAAGAGACCCAGTACTTC	CASSLAPSSGRQETQYF
TRBV7-2	.	.	TRBJ1-5	TGTGCCAGCAGCTTATGGGCAGGGGTAGAACAGCCCCAGCATTTT	CASSLWAGVEQPQHF
TRBV4-1	few	TRBD2	TRBJ2-5	TGCGCCAGCAGCCAAGATCGGGGGGGCGGAGAAGAGACCCAGTACTTC	CASSQDRGGGEETQYF
TRBV7-6	few	.	TRBJ1-3	TGTGCCAGCAGCCCTGCGAACTCTGGAAACACCATATATTTT	CASSPANSGNTIYF